A selection of T cell receptor beta chains follows, all from one sample in a study of blood T cell repertoires in COVID-19. The method was immunoSEQ multiplex PCR; TCRdb's version includes in-frame clones alone and lacks a portion of them. The sample yields some 120,000 clones, over 80% seen once. The sample taken for sequencing was peripheral blood. All receptors derive from a man aged 70 or older with acute or convalescent COVID-19. The CDR3 runs from the conserved cysteine through the conserved F or W. Each record gives: V gene, clone size, J gene, CDR3 protein. For some rows the clone size is stated as once, few or many, or as a class when expanded; others skip it.

TRBV6-5	once	TRBJ1-3	CASSYAGAGNTIYF
TRBV21-1	.	TRBJ1-2	CASSTTGGVGGYTF
TRBV3-1/TRBV3-2	.	TRBJ2-5	CASSPPGSGGQETQYF
TRBV19	.	TRBJ2-1	CASSPWTAINNEQFF
TRBV5-1	many	TRBJ2-6	CASSLEGQGALRGANVLTF
TRBV25-1	.	TRBJ2-5	CASSEEVGTDQETQYF
TRBV5-6	.	TRBJ2-5	CASSLAPGQGETQYF
TRBV6-5	.	TRBJ1-5	CASSYSSSLNQPQHF
TRBV7-3	.	TRBJ1-1	CASSFNRDTEAFF
TRBV5-1	.	TRBJ2-5	CASALTGGKETQYF
TRBV28	.	TRBJ2-7	CASREGQSYEQYF
TRBV5-4	.	TRBJ2-1	CASRLAGTNEQFF
TRBV5-1	.	TRBJ1-2	CASSGGSRAGYTF
TRBV5-4	few	TRBJ1-1	CASSLEQGNTEAFF
TRBV4-2	few	TRBJ2-7	CASSQDTFRGGEQYF
TRBV5-1	.	TRBJ1-1	CASSFTTDTEAFF
TRBV3-1/TRBV3-2	.	TRBJ1-4	CASNNLGQGDEKLFF
TRBV27	.	TRBJ2-7	CASRGSVVYEQYF
TRBV5-1	.	TRBJ2-3	CASSPPTGDLTDTQYF
TRBV30	.	TRBJ1-3	CAWTKQGALRGNTIYF
TRBV5-1	.	TRBJ2-1	CASSLDGAVYNEQFF
TRBV6-4	.	TRBJ2-3	CASSELAGTTDTQYF
TRBV7-3	.	TRBJ2-2	CASSPTSGGRRANTGELFF
TRBV4-1	.	TRBJ2-2	CASSHTEDTGELFF
TRBV21-1	.	TRBJ2-5	CASSKRFRDRVQTQYF
TRBV5-1	.	TRBJ2-7	CASSYQQGLTYEQYF
TRBV12-3/TRBV12-4	.	TRBJ2-3	CASIDRGKDTQYF
TRBV11-3	.	TRBJ2-1	CASSTTVLNEQFF
TRBV19	once	TRBJ2-7	CASSIRVTGRRYEQYF
TRBV27	.	TRBJ2-1	CASRPLSGGHNEQFF
TRBV23-1	few	TRBJ1-5	CASSQDPGCQPQHF
TRBV5-4	.	TRBJ2-1	CASTAGGLGSYNEQFF
TRBV6-5	once	TRBJ2-7	CASEGTGREQYF